This T cell receptor (beta chain) emerged from a study of shared clonotypes between healthy human individuals. In the naive CD8 group, cells lacked CD45RO and were positively selected for CCR7, so terminally differentiated effector memory CD45RA+ cells were left out. This CDR3 has 14 amino acids. Looked up from germline, CDR1 is MDHEN and CDR2 is SYDVKM. Trimming took 6 bases from V and 2 from J, leaving 14 bases between them. Data came from immunoSEQ multiplex PCR; TCRdb stores just in-frame clones and leaves some out. The sample contains some 2 million clones, about 95% of which appear only once. The chain carries TRBV28 and TRBJ2-7; D is unclear. The source of this sequence is a man between 18 and 29 years old in good health. Sequenced: naive CD8+ T cells sorted from blood. The DNA of the CDR3 is TGTGCCAGCAGCCACGGTGGTAGCCCCTACGAGCAGTACTTC. Translated: CASSHGGSPYEQYF.